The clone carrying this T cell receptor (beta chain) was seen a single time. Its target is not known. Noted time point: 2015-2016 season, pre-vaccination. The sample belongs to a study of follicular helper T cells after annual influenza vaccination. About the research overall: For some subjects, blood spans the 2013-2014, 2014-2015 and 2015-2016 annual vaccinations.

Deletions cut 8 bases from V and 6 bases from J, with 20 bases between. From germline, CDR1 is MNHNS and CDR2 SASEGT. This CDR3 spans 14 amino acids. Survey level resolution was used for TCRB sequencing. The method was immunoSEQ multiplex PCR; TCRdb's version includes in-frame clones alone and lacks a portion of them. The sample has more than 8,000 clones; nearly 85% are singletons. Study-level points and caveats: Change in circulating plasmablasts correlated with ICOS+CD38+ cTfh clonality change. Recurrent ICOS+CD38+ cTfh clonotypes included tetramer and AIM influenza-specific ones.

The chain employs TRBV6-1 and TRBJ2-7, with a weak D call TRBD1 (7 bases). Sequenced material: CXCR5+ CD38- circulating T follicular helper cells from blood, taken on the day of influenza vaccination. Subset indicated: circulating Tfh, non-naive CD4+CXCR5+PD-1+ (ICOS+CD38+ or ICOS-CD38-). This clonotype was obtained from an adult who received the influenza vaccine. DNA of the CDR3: TGTGCCAGCGGCAGGGGGGAGTTAATCTCCGAGCAGTACTTC. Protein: CASGRGELISEQYF.